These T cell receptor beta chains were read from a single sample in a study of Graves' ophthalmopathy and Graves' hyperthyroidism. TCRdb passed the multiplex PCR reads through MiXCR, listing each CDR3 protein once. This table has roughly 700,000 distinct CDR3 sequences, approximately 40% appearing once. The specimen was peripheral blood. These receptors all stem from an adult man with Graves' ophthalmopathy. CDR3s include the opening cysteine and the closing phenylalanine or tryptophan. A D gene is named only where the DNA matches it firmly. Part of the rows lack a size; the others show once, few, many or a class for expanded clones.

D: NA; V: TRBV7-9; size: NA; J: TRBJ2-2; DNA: TGTGCCAGCAGCTACGCTAGGGGCTCCGGGGAGCTGTTTTTT; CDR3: CASSYARGSGELFF
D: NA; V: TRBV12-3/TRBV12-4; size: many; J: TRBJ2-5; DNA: TGTGCCAGCACCTATTCGTACCAAGAGACCCAGTACTTC; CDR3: CASTYSYQETQYF
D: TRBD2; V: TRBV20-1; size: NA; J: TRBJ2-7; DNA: TGCAGTGCTAGAGTCCGGGATCGGGGGGTGAGAGAGCAGTACTTC; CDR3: CSARVRDRGVREQYF
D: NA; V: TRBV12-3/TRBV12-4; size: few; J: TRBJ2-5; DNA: TGTGCCAGCAGTGTGTATGCCGGCGAGACCCAGTACTTC; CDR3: CASSVYAGETQYF
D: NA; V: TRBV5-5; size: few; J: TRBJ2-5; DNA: TGTGCCAGCAGCTTGGAGTTCGGTCAAGAGACCCAGTACTTC; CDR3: CASSLEFGQETQYF
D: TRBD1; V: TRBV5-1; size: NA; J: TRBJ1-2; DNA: TGCGCCAGCAGCCCCCAGCGGACAGGCTATGGCTACACCTTC; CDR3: CASSPQRTGYGYTF
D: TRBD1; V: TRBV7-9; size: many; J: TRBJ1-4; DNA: TGTGCCAGCAGCGAGGGACAGAGGAATGAAAAACTGTTTTTT; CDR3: CASSEGQRNEKLFF
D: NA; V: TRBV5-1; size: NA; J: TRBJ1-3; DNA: TGCGCCAGCAGCTCGGACGGGGGCGAGGGAAACACCATATATTTT; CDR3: CASSSDGGEGNTIYF
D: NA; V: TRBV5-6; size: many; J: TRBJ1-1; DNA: TGTGCCAGCAGCTTGGGGGGAAGGAGCACTGAAGCTTTCTTT; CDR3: CASSLGGRSTEAFF
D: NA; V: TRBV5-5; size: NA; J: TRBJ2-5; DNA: TGTGCCAGCAGCCCACTGTGGAAGACCCAGTACTTC; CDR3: CASSPLWKTQYF
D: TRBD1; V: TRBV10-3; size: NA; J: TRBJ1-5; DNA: TGTGCCATCAGCGAAACAGGGGAGCCTCAGCCCCAGCATTTT; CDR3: CAISETGEPQPQHF
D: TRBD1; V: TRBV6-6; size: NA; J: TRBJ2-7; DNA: TGTGCCAGCAGTGACTTGACAGGGAACTCCTACGAGCAGTACTTC; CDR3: CASSDLTGNSYEQYF
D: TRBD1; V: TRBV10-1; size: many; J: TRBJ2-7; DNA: TGCGCCAGTTTGACAGGGATTAGGTACGAGCAGTACTTC; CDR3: CASLTGIRYEQYF
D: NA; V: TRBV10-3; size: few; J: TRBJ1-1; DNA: TGTGCCAGCAGTGTGGTGGCAGGTACTGAAGCTTTCTTT; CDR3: CASSVVAGTEAFF
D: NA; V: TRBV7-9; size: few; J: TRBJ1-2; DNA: TGTGCCAGCAGCCTGGGACGGGCGACACGTGGCTACACCTTC; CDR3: CASSLGRATRGYTF
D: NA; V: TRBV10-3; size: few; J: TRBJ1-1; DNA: TGTGCCAGCACCCTCCAGAACACTGAAGCTTTCTTT; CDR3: CASTLQNTEAFF
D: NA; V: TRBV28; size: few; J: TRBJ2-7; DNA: TGTGCCAGCAGTTTTGTCGGGACGGCGGGGGAGCAGTACTTC; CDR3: CASSFVGTAGEQYF
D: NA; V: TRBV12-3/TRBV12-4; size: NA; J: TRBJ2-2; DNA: TGTGCCAGCAGTTTAGAGGTCGTGGACACCGGGGAGCTGTTTTTT; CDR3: CASSLEVVDTGELFF
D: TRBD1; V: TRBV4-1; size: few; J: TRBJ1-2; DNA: TGCGCCAGCAGCCACCCCCGTGGACAGGGTACAGATGGCTACACCTTC; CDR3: CASSHPRGQGTDGYTF
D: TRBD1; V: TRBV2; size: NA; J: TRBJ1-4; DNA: TGTGCCAGCAGGAAAGGACAGGGAGGGAAGGTTCGCGAAAAACTGTTTTTT; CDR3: CASRKGQGGKVREKLFF
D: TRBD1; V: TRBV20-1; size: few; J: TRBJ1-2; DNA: TGCAGTGCTATACAGGGGTCTCTCTATGGCTACACCTTC; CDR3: CSAIQGSLYGYTF
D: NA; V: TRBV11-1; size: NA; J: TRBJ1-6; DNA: TGTGCCAGCAACGAACAGGGAGAATCACCCCTCCACTTT; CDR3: CASNEQGESPLHF
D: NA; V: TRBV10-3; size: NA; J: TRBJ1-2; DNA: TGTGCCAGCAGTTTAAAAGGGGAAGGCTACACCTTC; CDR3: CASSLKGEGYTF
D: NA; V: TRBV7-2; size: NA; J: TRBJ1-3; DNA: TGTGCCAGCAGCTTAGGGGCAGCCGCAATCACCATATATTTT; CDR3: CASSLGAAAITIYF
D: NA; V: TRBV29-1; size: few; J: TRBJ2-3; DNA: TGCAGCGTTTTTGGGGCCGCAGATACGCAGTATTTT; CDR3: CSVFGAADTQYF
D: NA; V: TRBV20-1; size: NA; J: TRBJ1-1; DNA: TGCAGTGCTAGATCCTCGACCCACTTCCCGGGGAACACTGAAGCTTTCTTT; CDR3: CSARSSTHFPGNTEAFF
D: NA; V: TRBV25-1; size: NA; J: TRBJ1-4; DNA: TGTGCCAGCAGTGTAGGCGGGGCTAATGAAAAACTGTTTTTT; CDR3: CASSVGGANEKLFF
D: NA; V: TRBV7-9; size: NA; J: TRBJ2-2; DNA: TGTGCCAGCAGCTTCCAGGGAACCGGGGAGCTGCTTTTT; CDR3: CASSFQGTGELLF
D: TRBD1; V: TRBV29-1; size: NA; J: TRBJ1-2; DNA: TGCAGCTTAGGTGACAGGGATAACTATGGCTACACCTTC; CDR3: CSLGDRDNYGYTF
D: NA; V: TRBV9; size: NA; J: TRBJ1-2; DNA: TGTGCCAGCAGTTTTTCACAGGGATATGGCTACACCTTC; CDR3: CASSFSQGYGYTF
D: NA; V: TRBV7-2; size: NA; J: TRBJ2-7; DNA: TGTGCCAGCAGCTCCCACGCCGGGACGGTTTCCTACGAGCAGTACTTC; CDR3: CASSSHAGTVSYEQYF
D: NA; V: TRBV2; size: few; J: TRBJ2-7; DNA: TGTGCCAGCAGTGTCCAGTACAGTCTCGACGAGCAGTACTTC; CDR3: CASSVQYSLDEQYF
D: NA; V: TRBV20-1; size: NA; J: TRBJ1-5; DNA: TGCAGTGCTAGAAGCAGGGGCACACAGCATTTT; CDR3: CSARSRGTQHF
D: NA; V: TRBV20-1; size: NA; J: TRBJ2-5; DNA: TGCAGTGCCCATAAGGCCGGCGGGCAAGAGACCCAGTACTTC; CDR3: CSAHKAGGQETQYF
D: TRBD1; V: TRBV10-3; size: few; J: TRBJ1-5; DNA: TGTGCCAGCAGTTACCGCAAACGTTGGACAGGATATAGCAATCAGCCCCAGCATTTT; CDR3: CASSYRKRWTGYSNQPQHF
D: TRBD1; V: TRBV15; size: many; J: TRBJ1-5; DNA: TGTGCCACCAGCAGAATGGACAGGGTTGGTGATCAGCCCCAGCATTTT; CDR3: CATSRMDRVGDQPQHF
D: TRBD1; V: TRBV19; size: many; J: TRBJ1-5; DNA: TGTGCCAGTAGTCCACGGACAGGGGCATACGGTAGCAATCAGCCCCAGCATTTT; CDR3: CASSPRTGAYGSNQPQHF